What follows are 23 T cell receptor beta chains derived from one specimen sequenced in a study of human versus mouse CDR3 diversity and MHC coevolution. Produced via immunoSEQ multiplex PCR; TCRdb's table is partial and in-frame only. The repertoire includes tens of thousands of clones, roughly 93% of them detected once, and 1.1% to 1.5% sits in the top ten. Source material: naive CD4+ T cells from blood. Subset specified: CD45RO-negative CD62L-positive naive CD4 T cells. The receptors come from a person aged 30 to 69 in good health.

This clone was observed once. Different DNA sequences within this sample yield the same CDR3. J is TRBJ2-7 and V is TRBV18, with 11 bases identical to TRBD1. CDR1 is KGHSH, CDR2 LQKENI, per germline. The CDR3 is made up of 15 amino acids. V was clipped by 3 bases and J by 2 bases; unmatched bases: 3. CDR3 loop: CASSPGTGGAYEQYF. CDR3 sequence (DNA): TGTGCCAGCTCACCCGGGACAGGGGGGGCCTACGAGCAGTACTTC.

The rearrangement uses TRBV9 and TRBJ2-5, with 9 positions matching TRBD1. The J call may not be correct, given that the DNA end is closer to TRBJ2-7. The CDR3 spans 15 residues. CDR1 and CDR2 (germline): SGDLS, YYNGEE. In DNA, the CDR3 is TGTGCCAGCAGCGTAGACGGGACAGGGCTTTACGAGCAGTACTTC. It codes for CASSVDGTGLYEQYF.

The V gene is TRBV18, the J gene TRBJ2-2; 9 bases align to TRBD1. V lost 5 bases to trimming and J lost 0 bases; unmatched junction nucleotides: 7. Germline CDR1 and CDR2: KGHSH and LQKENI. This CDR3 is built from 17 residues. CDR3 protein: CASSTRGQGSNTGELFF. The CDR3 DNA reads TGTGCCAGCTCAACTAGAGGACAGGGGTCGAACACCGGGGAGCTGTTTTTT.

The chain recombines TRBV5-6 with TRBJ1-3; a possible D gene is TRBD1 (6 bases). The CDR3 covers 16 residues. V gave up 0 bases and J gave up 9 bases, with 19 bases separating them. CDR1 and CDR2 (germline): SGHDT, YYEEEE. The CDR3 DNA reads TGTGCCAGCAGCTTGGGGAGATGGACAGCTAGAGTCACCATATATTTT. It specifies CASSLGRWTARVTIYF.

The rearrangement joins TRBV19 to TRBJ2-7, with D perhaps TRBD2 (7 bases). Germline-derived CDR1 and CDR2 are LNHDA and SQIVND (reference sequence). The V end lost 7 bases, the J end lost 2 bases, and 18 bases lay between the germline ends. The CDR3 extends over 15 amino acids. This CDR3 is CASTRGDIGTYEQYF. CDR3 DNA: TGTGCCAGTACCCGGGGGGACATTGGGACCTACGAGCAGTACTTC.

This sequence joins TRBV30 and TRBJ2-3; 9 bases agree with TRBD2. CDR1 is GTSNPN, CDR2 SVGIG, per germline (reference sequence). J gave up 5 bases and V 3 bases, and 6 bases lay outside the gene matches. The CDR3 is 14 amino acids. CDR3 sequence reads: CAWRERRGGDTQYF. The CDR3 DNA is TGTGCCTGGAGAGAGAGGCGGGGGGGAGATACGCAGTATTTT.

The chain uses TRBV19 and TRBJ2-1; D is uncertain. There are 15 residues in the CDR3. V lost 7 bases and J 4 bases, leaving 17 bases between the germline ends. The germline gives CDR1 LNHDA, CDR2 SQIVND (reference sequence). CDR3: CASMVGANKYNEQFF. The CDR3 DNA follows: TGTGCCAGTATGGTTGGAGCTAATAAGTACAATGAGCAGTTCTTC.

This clone appeared a single time. This rearrangement joins TRBV7-9 to TRBJ2-7; 11 nucleotides line up with TRBD2. Germline loops: CDR1 SEHNR, CDR2 FQNEAQ (reference sequence). V lost 4 bases to trimming and J lost 7 bases; unmatched junction nucleotides: 12. The CDR3 consists of 16 residues. The CDR3 here is CASSYGVAGGPGEQYF. The DNA for the CDR3 is TGTGCCAGCAGCTACGGAGTAGCGGGGGGGCCGGGGGAGCAGTACTTC.

In this sample, this clone turned up once. V gene TRBV2 combines with J gene TRBJ1-5; a weak D match, TRBD1 (5 bases). Germline V lookup: CDR1 SNHLY, CDR2 FYNNEI. The CDR3 is made up of 14 amino acids. With 2 bases removed from V and 10 bases from J, the gap between germline ends came to 15 bases. The chain's CDR3 is CASSETGEFYPQHF. The CDR3 DNA reads TGTGCCAGCAGTGAAACGGGGGAGTTTTATCCCCAGCATTTT.

The chain couples TRBV7-2 to TRBJ2-5, with 11 bases lining up with TRBD2. In germline, CDR1 is SGHTA, CDR2 FQGNSA. The CDR3 sequence is 17 residues long. After removal of 3 bases from V and 4 bases from J, the junction contained 10 bases not matched to a gene. CDR3 protein: CASSLPSGGPRGETQYF. The CDR3 nucleotides are TGTGCCAGCAGCTTGCCTAGCGGGGGGCCTAGGGGAGAGACCCAGTACTTC.

The chain carries TRBV5-1 and TRBJ2-1; 10 nucleotides align to TRBD1. Germline V lookup: CDR1 SGHRS, CDR2 YFSETQ. Trimming cost V 4 bases and J 7 bases; bases outside gene matches: 11. The CDR3 is 16 amino acids. The CDR3 is CASSRQGARGENEQFF. As DNA, the CDR3 is TGCGCCAGCAGCCGACAGGGGGCGCGAGGTGAGAATGAGCAGTTCTTC. The entire variable domain, with the rest obtained from reference TRBV5-1 and TRBJ2-1, is as follows: KAGVTQTPRYLIKTRGQQVTLSCSPISGHRSVSWYQQTPGQGLQFLFEYFSETQRNKGNFPGRFSGRQFSNSRSEMNVSTLELGDSALYLCASSRQGARGENEQFFGPGTRLTVL.

V and J are TRBV19 and TRBJ2-1; 10 bases line up with TRBD1. Germline V gene sequence: CDR1 LNHDA, CDR2 SQIVND (reference sequence). The length of the CDR3 is 15 residues. J was trimmed by 8 bases and V by 3 bases; bases with no gene match: 7. As DNA, the CDR3 is TGTGCCAGTAGTATGACCGGGACAGGGGTTGATGAGCAGTTCTTC. Encoded protein: CASSMTGTGVDEQFF. Together with reference TRBV19 and TRBJ2-1, the CDR3 gives the full variable domain: DGGITQSPKYLFRKEGQNVTLSCEQNLNHDAMYWYRQDPGQGLRLIYYSQIVNDFQKGDIAEGYSVSREKKESFPLTVTSAQKNPTAFYLCASSMTGTGVDEQFFGPGTRLTVL.

CDR3 protein: CASQQGAYNEQFF. The CDR3, as DNA: TGTGCCAGCCAACAGGGCGCCTACAATGAGCAGTTCTTC. The V gene is TRBV11-3, the J gene TRBJ2-1; D is perhaps TRBD1 (6 bases). Trimming removed 8 bases at V and 2 bases at J, with 10 bases between. Per the germline V gene, CDR1 is SGHNT and CDR2 is YENEEA. CDR3 length: 13 amino acids.

The V call is TRBV7-3, the J call TRBJ2-2; 7 bases align to TRBD1. Germline CDR1 reads SGHTA; CDR2 reads FQGTGA. The trim removed 2 bases at V and 5 bases at J, leaving 8 bases unmatched. The CDR3 is 16 residues long. The CDR3 sequence: CASSLVGTVETGELFF. The CDR3 DNA follows: TGTGCCAGCAGCTTAGTAGGGACAGTAGAAACCGGGGAGCTGTTTTTT.

The chain employs TRBV7-3 and TRBJ1-6, with 9 bases identical to TRBD1. The junction had 5 bases not matched to a gene; V was cut back by 4 bases and J by 10 bases. Germline V lookup: CDR1 SGHTA, CDR2 FQGTGA. The CDR3 contains 14 residues. The CDR3 nucleotides are TGTGCCAGCAGCTCGGGACAGGGTTTATCACCCCTCCACTTT. It translates to CASSSGQGLSPLHF.

This rearrangement joins TRBV2 to TRBJ2-2; weak D call: TRBD1 (6 bases). The CDR3 runs 13 residues. Looked up from germline, CDR1 is SNHLY and CDR2 is FYNNEI. Trimming shortened V by 8 bases and J by 0 bases, and 7 bases separated the two germline ends. The CDR3 sequence: CASGTTNTGELFF. CDR3 DNA sequence: TGTGCCAGCGGGACAACGAACACCGGGGAGCTGTTTTTT.

The rearrangement links TRBV5-4 to TRBJ2-7; TRBD2 is a possible D gene (7 bases). The V gene lost 0 bases and the J gene lost 1 base, with 20 bases spanning the gap. The germline CDR1 and CDR2 sequences are SGHNT and YYREEE (reference sequence). The CDR3 sequence is 18 residues long. DNA for the CDR3: TGTGCCAGCAGCTTGGAGATCGGGAGGACAGCGAGGTCCTACGAGCAGTACTTC. Translating gives CASSLEIGRTARSYEQYF.

The chain employs TRBV5-6 and TRBJ2-7; TRBD2 matches at 9 bases. The CDR3 consists of 14 residues. Germline trimming cut 2 bases from V and 2 bases from J; bases unmatched to any gene: 2. The germline gives CDR1 SGHDT, CDR2 YYEEEE. DNA for the CDR3: TGTGCCAGCAGCTTAGGCGGGAGGGCCTACGAGCAGTACTTC. Encoded protein: CASSLGGRAYEQYF.

V usage is TRBV6-1 and J usage is TRBJ1-5; D remains unclear. This CDR3 contains 12 residues. Germline-derived CDR1 and CDR2 are MNHNS and SASEGT. V was cut by 6 bases and J by 2 bases, with 5 bases left in between. CDR3 residues: CASRRGNQPQHF. DNA of the CDR3: TGTGCCAGCAGGCGGGGCAATCAGCCCCAGCATTTT.

V and J are TRBV6-5 and TRBJ2-7; 8 bases are a match to TRBD2. CDR1 MNHEY and CDR2 SVGAGI come from the germline V gene. The CDR3 is 16 amino acids. The ends lost 0 bases at V and 1 base at J; junction bases unmatched: 5. CDR3 in amino acids: CASSYSSGRRSYEQYF. For the CDR3, the DNA is TGTGCCAGCAGTTACTCCAGCGGGAGAAGGTCCTACGAGCAGTACTTC.

This clone was detected only once. The J gene is TRBJ1-1, the V gene TRBV7-2; D uncertain. Trimming left V 2 bases short and J 3 bases short, with 7 bases between. CDR1 is SGHTA, CDR2 FQGNSA, per germline. CDR3 length: 13 amino acids. The CDR3 here is CASSLRLDTEAFF. DNA for the CDR3: TGTGCCAGCAGCTTAAGACTGGACACTGAAGCTTTCTTT.

The V call is TRBV9, the J call TRBJ2-7; the match to TRBD2 covers 9 bases. Losses at the gene ends were 3 bases for V and 7 bases for J; bases not matched to a gene: 8. CDR1 and CDR2 (germline): SGDLS, YYNGEE. The CDR3 extends over 14 amino acids. CDR3 DNA: TGTGCCAGCAGCGGCCTAGGGACTAGCAGGGAGCAGTACTTC. It is translated as CASSGLGTSREQYF.

The table lists this clone with a count of one. This CDR3 is CASSQEWTPGTEAFF. The CDR3 bases are TGTGCCAGCAGCCAAGAATGGACCCCGGGGACTGAAGCTTTCTTT. This rearrangement joins TRBV4-2 to TRBJ1-1; D gene ambiguous. The germline gives CDR1 LGHNA, CDR2 YNFKEQ. The germline V and J ends were trimmed by 0 bases and 5 bases, with 13 bases remaining between them. The CDR3 length is 15 residues.